One and the same sample provided the 19 T cell receptor beta chains below, sequenced in a study of blood T cells in healthy people across ages. Alongside a J-beta primer mix, a sample-barcoded 5' primer served in a second PCR lasting roughly 6 to 11 cycles. TCRdb independently ran MiXCR on the 5' RACE reads; one entry per CDR3 protein. The repertoire holds hundreds of thousands of distinct CDR3 sequences, 29% seen once, with around 16% in the top ten. Material for sequencing was blood. The receptors were sampled from a woman of 80 years or more in good health.

Concerning this clonotype itself: This may stem from a read error, because a much larger clone lies one nucleotide away. This chain connects TRBV6-2 or TRBV6-3 to TRBJ2-1; maybe TRBD2 (6 bases). V lost 6 bases and J lost 10, with 19 bases in between. Germline lookup yields CDR1 MNHEY and CDR2 SVGEGT. The CDR3 length is 14 residues. The DNA for the CDR3 is TGTGCCAGCAGCCAAGCCTTGACTAGGGACGAGCAGTTCTTC. This sequence encodes CASSQALTRDEQFF.

V gene TRBV5-1 combines with J gene TRBJ2-5; 8 positions agree with TRBD1. The last part of the DNA fits TRBJ2-7 better; the J call may be wrong. This CDR3 is 14 amino acids long. CDR1 and CDR2 from the germline V gene are SGHRS and YFSETQ. Written as DNA, the CDR3 is TGCGCCAGCAGCTTACCGGGACAGGTCAACGAGCAGTACTTC. As protein: CASSLPGQVNEQYF.

This clonotype was seen at least ten times. The chain employs TRBV6-2 or TRBV6-3 and TRBJ2-3; 7 bases map to TRBD1. This CDR3 has 15 residues. Germline CDR1 MNHEY, CDR2 SVGEGT. Trimming removed 6 bases from V and 2 bases from J; junction bases left unmatched: 8. The CDR3 coding sequence is TGTGCCAGCAGACGACAGGGTTCCTACACAGATACGCAGTATTTT. Translating it yields CASRRQGSYTDTQYF.

This clonotype was found many times. The genes are TRBV7-9 and TRBJ2-4, with unresolved D. The CDR3 is 13 amino acids. V was pared by 0 bases and J by 8 bases, with 8 bases between. CDR1 and CDR2 (germline): SEHNR, FQNEAQ (reference sequence). The CDR3 loop reads CASSLAGIDIQYF. The CDR3 DNA sequence: TGTGCCAGCAGCTTAGCAGGAATTGACATTCAGTACTTC.

The sample holds many counts of this clonotype. The rearrangement uses TRBV12-3 or TRBV12-4 and TRBJ2-7, with 12 nucleotides matching TRBD2. The CDR3 has 15 amino acids. V was clipped by 2 bases and J by 5 bases; unmatched bases: 4. CDR3 protein: CASSLRLAGANEQYF. Written as DNA, the CDR3 is TGTGCCAGCAGTTTAAGACTAGCGGGGGCTAACGAGCAGTACTTC.

V usage is TRBV5-1 and J usage is TRBJ2-5, with 16 bases that match TRBD2. V lost 4 bases and J lost 4; bases outside the gene matches: 7. The CDR3 is 17 amino acids. The germline V gene encodes CDR1 SGHRS and CDR2 YFSETQ. The CDR3 here is CASSVGTSGGALETQYF. The CDR3 DNA reads as TGCGCCAGCAGCGTCGGGACTAGCGGGGGGGCCTTAGAGACCCAGTACTTC.

The genes are TRBV20-1 and TRBJ2-1, with TRBD2 matching over 8 bases. V lost 4 bases, J lost 1 base, and 9 bases stayed unmatched. The length of the CDR3 is 16 residues. Germline CDR1 and CDR2: DFQATT and SNEGSKA (reference sequence). The CDR3 DNA reads TGCAGTGCTAATAATCCGGCTAGCGGGTCCTACAATGAGCAGTTCTTC. Residues: CSANNPASGSYNEQFF.

This clonotype was recorded at least ten times. The chain uses TRBV5-1 and TRBJ2-3, with unresolved D. The CDR3 is 12 residues long. Trimming removed 4 bases at V and 2 bases at J, with 5 bases between. Germline CDR1 reads SGHRS; CDR2 reads YFSETQ. In DNA form, the CDR3 reads TGCGCCAGCAGCGCAGTCACAGATACGCAGTATTTT. It codes for CASSAVTDTQYF.

This clonotype was found a few times. V and J are TRBV12-3 or TRBV12-4 and TRBJ2-1; D uncertain. There are 15 residues in the CDR3. Trimming removed 6 bases from V and 0 bases from J, with 12 bases in between. This CDR3 is CASRGLSFSYNEQFF. In nucleotides, the CDR3 is TGTGCCAGCAGGGGCCTCTCCTTCTCCTACAATGAGCAGTTCTTC.

Comments on this clonotype: This clone may be a read error of a much larger clone one base away. The CDR3 spells CASRLGGNYGQYF. DNA for the CDR3: TGTGCCAGCAGGCTGGGGGGAAACTACGGGCAGTACTTC. The chain joins TRBV6-2 or TRBV6-3 to TRBJ2-5, with a tentative D call TRBD2 (6 bases). This CDR3 region has 13 residues. Germline V CDR1 and CDR2: MNHEY, SVGEGT. Trimming removed 6 bases at V and 11 bases at J, with 19 bases between.

In its sample, this clonotype was seen a few times. Mismatch with germline at one junction end may stem from a read error. The chain combines TRBV12-3 or TRBV12-4 with TRBJ2-5; the D is unclear. This CDR3 spans 14 amino acids. The CDR3 spells CASSRRRWQEAQYF. In nucleotides, the CDR3 is TGTGCCAGCAGCCGGCGGCGCTGGCAAGAGGCCCAGTACTTC.

Comment on this clonotype: The germline gene is not matched at one end of the junction; a read error may be the cause. CDR3 amino acids: CASSQGRGRTGERFF. The CDR3 DNA reads TGTGCCAGCAGCCAAGGCAGGGGGCGGACCGGGGAGCGGTTTTTT. The genes are TRBV3-1 and TRBJ2-2, with 8 bases aligning to TRBD1. CDR3 size: 15 residues. Germline CDR1 and CDR2: LGHDT and YNNKEL (reference sequence).

This clonotype was seen many times. The V gene is TRBV6-5, the J gene TRBJ2-3, with TRBD2 matching 9 bases. The CDR3 is 14 amino acids. Trimming took 6 bases from V and 4 from J; bases not matched to a gene: 5. Germline loops: CDR1 MNHEY, CDR2 SVGAGI. CDR3 region: CASRPGLASDTQYF. The CDR3 DNA follows: TGTGCCAGCAGACCGGGACTAGCATCAGATACGCAGTATTTT.

This clonotype was detected ten times or more. This rearrangement joins TRBV24-1 to TRBJ2-1; TRBD1 matches 10 bases. The germline gives CDR1 KGHDR, CDR2 SFDVKD. This CDR3 is built from 14 residues. V lost 10 bases to trimming and J lost 7 bases; unmatched junction nucleotides: 9. In DNA form, the CDR3 reads TGTGCCACGGCGGGGGGACAGGGGTGGAATGAGCAGTTCTTC. Protein: CATAGGQGWNEQFF.

The chain combines TRBV10-2 with TRBJ2-3; D gene uncertain. V lost 8 bases to trimming and J lost 4 bases, with 13 bases between them. This CDR3 has 13 amino acids. CDR1 and CDR2 from the germline V gene are WSHSY and SAAADI. The CDR3 loop is CASWVVLADTQYF. The DNA of the CDR3 is TGCGCCAGCTGGGTGGTATTGGCAGATACGCAGTATTTT.

This clonotype was seen at least ten times. This chain connects TRBV3-1 to TRBJ2-7, with 7 bases identical to TRBD2. The CDR3 covers 14 residues. V gave up 2 bases and J gave up 3 bases; unmatched junction bases: 4. Germline V gives CDR1 LGHDT, CDR2 YNNKEL (reference sequence). CDR3 residues: CASSQQGGIYEQYF. The CDR3 nucleotides are TGTGCCAGCAGCCAACAGGGAGGGATCTACGAGCAGTACTTC.

This clonotype appeared many times. The chain has TRBV6-6 and TRBJ1-5, with 8 bases lining up with TRBD1. CDR1 is MNHNY and CDR2 is SVGAGI in the germline V gene (reference sequence). This CDR3 contains 14 residues. Losses at the gene ends were 5 bases for V and 2 bases for J; bases not matched to a gene: 2. CDR3 protein: CASSTTGGNQPQHF. The CDR3 nucleotides read TGTGCCAGCAGTACGACAGGGGGCAATCAGCCCCAGCATTTT.

This chain joins TRBV6-6 and TRBJ1-4; no firm D call. Trimming cost V 5 bases and J 0 bases, with 10 bases left between them. The CDR3 covers 15 residues. Germline CDR1 reads MNHNY; CDR2 reads SVGAGI (reference sequence). CDR3 in amino acids: CASSKGRATNEKLFF. Here the CDR3 DNA reads TGTGCCAGCAGTAAAGGGCGTGCAACTAATGAAAAACTGTTTTTT.

V usage is TRBV10-3 and J usage is TRBJ1-5; D perhaps matches TRBD1 (5 bases). Germline CDR1 ENHRY, CDR2 SYGVKD. The CDR3 extends over 17 amino acids. Between the trimmed V and J ends, which lost 0 bases and 6 bases, there was a span of 18 bases. In nucleotides, the CDR3 is TGTGCCATCAGTGAGTCCTCGGGTAGGGTAGGGGCTCAGCCCCAGCATTTT. Amino acids: CAISESSGRVGAQPQHF.